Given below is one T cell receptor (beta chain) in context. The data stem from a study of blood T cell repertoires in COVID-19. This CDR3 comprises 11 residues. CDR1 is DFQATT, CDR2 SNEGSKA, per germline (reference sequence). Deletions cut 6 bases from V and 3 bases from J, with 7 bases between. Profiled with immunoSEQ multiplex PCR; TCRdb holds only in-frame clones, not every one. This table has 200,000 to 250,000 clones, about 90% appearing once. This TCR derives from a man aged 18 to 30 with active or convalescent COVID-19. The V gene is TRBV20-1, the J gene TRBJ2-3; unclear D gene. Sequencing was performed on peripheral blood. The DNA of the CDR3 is TGCAGTGCCGCCGGGACAGATACGCAGTATTTT. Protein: CSAAGTDTQYF.